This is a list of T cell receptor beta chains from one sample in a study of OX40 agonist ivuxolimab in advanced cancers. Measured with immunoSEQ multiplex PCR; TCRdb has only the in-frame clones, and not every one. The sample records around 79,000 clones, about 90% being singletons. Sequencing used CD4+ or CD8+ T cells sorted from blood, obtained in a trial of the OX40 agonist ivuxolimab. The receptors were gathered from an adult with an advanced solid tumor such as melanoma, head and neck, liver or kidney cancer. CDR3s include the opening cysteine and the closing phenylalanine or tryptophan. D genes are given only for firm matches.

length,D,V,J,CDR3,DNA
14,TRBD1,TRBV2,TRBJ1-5,CASSSTGVFQPQHF,TGTGCCAGCAGTTCGACAGGGGTATTTCAGCCCCAGCATTTT
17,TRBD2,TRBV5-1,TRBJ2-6,CASSQTSGRVGANVLTF,TGCGCCAGCAGCCAGACTAGCGGGAGGGTTGGGGCCAACGTCCTGACTTTC
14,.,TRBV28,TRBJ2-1,CASLDGQRYNEQFF,TGTGCCAGCCTGGACGGGCAGCGGTACAATGAGCAGTTCTTC
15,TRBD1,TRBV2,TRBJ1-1,CASSEATGVNTEAFF,TGTGCCAGCAGTGAGGCGACAGGGGTGAACACTGAAGCTTTCTTT
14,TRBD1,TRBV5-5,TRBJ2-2,CASRGGQGSGELFF,TGTGCCAGCAGGGGAGGACAGGGTTCCGGGGAGCTGTTTTTT
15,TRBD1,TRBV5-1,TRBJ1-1,CASSSQGAEATEAFF,TGCGCCAGCAGCTCTCAGGGGGCCGAGGCCACTGAAGCTTTCTTT
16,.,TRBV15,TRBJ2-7,CATSISRGGDSYEQYF,TGTGCCACCAGCATCTCCAGGGGAGGGGACTCCTACGAGCAGTACTTC
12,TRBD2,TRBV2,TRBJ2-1,CASSAGLAEQFF,TGTGCCAGCAGCGCCGGACTAGCTGAGCAGTTCTTC
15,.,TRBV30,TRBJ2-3,CAWSGPAASTDTQYF,TGTGCCTGGAGTGGTCCAGCGGCCAGCACAGATACGCAGTATTTT
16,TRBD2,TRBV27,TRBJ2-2,CASRQTSGSNTGELFF,TGTGCCAGCAGGCAAACTAGCGGCTCGAACACCGGGGAGCTGTTTTTT
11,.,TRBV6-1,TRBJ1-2,CASTANYGYTF,TGTGCCAGCACGGCTAACTATGGCTACACCTTC
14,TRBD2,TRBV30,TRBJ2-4,CAWSGSGSPNIQYF,TGTGCCTGGAGTGGTAGCGGGTCCCCAAACATTCAGTACTTC
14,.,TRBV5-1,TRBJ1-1,CASSLDAGGTEAFF,TGCGCCAGCAGCTTGGATGCCGGGGGGACTGAAGCTTTCTTT
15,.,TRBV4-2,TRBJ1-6,CASSQDGQGNSPLHF,TGTGCCAGCAGCCAAGATGGCCAGGGGAATTCACCCCTCCACTTT
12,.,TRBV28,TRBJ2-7,CASSLVGNRQYF,TGTGCCAGCAGTTTGGTTGGGAATAGGCAGTACTTC
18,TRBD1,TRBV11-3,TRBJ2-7,CASSLFGTGVWSSYEQYF,TGTGCCAGCAGCTTATTCGGGACAGGGGTATGGTCCTCCTACGAGCAGTACTTC